This T cell receptor beta chain was retrieved from a study of blood T cell repertoires in COVID-19. At the level of the study: Donors in the United States, Italy and Spain gave samples during acute or convalescent COVID-19. The analysed material was cDNA or gDNA that came from T cells, B-cell-depleted T cells, or PBMCs.

Trimming cost V 4 bases and J 6 bases, with 13 bases left between them. The length of the CDR3 is 14 residues. CDR1 and CDR2 from the germline V gene are MNHEY and SVGEGT. In the original analysis: For nucleated cells, counts were estimated from reference gene primer amplification. Here immunoSEQ multiplex PCR was the method, and the copy in TCRdb shows in-frame clones only, minus some. The DNA was the basis for D and trimming; V, J and clone size are from that table. The sample records more than 85,000 clones, around 76% being singletons. The V call is TRBV6-2 or TRBV6-3, the J call TRBJ2-1; D is perhaps TRBD2 (5 bases). The specimen was peripheral blood. The sequence derives from a woman in her seventies with acute or convalescent COVID-19. The chain's CDR3 is CASSWTRPLNEQFF. The DNA of the CDR3 is TGTGCCAGCAGTTGGACTCGGCCGCTCAATGAGCAGTTCTTC.